This T cell receptor beta chain was sequenced in a study of cytomegalovirus exposure and HLA in healthy donors (dated by TCRdb to the late 2010s). About the full investigation: According to an earlier analysis of a few hundred of the donors, about 179 million T cells yielded 90 million to 140 million unique TCR beta sequences and around 300 Gb of sequence data. An early release covering more than 500 HLA-typed donors comprised 300 to 350 gigabases of sequencing data and around 86 million unique TCR sequences. The genetic ancestry cluster associated with self-reported Caucasian donors included approximately 85% of the approximately 430 genotyped donors. The study aimed to test whether cataloging public T cell receptors could reveal signatures of past pathogen exposure. The T cell repertoires of under 750 subjects were profiled by immunosequencing and related to cytomegalovirus serostatus. A separate validation cohort of roughly 120 different subjects was used in addition to the 666-subject first cohort. To predict cytomegalovirus infection status, the study combined high-throughput TCR immunosequencing, statistical association of individual TCRs with disease status, and machine learning. A later analysis re-examined previously published TCR beta repertoires from over 500 donors and added high-resolution HLA genotyping to investigate patterns of TCR occurrence. Rather than drawing on any new phenotypic data, the later analysis identified candidate immune exposures from TCR beta sequences and the way those sequences occurred across donors. To decide whether each TCR beta V gene segment behaved as functional or pseudogenic, an earlier analysis of some 580 of the donors relied on high-throughput TCR beta sequencing. Alongside the repertoire data, information on donor age, sex, ethnicity and CMV serostatus was compiled. A later genetic analysis took genome-wide SNP genotypes for about 60% of the roughly 670 donors and used that subset as a discovery cohort. Every discovery cohort repertoire had been produced on one sequencing platform. HLA typing covered class I and class II loci at four-digit resolution. The number of donors typed differed by locus, with about 620-630 for A, B, C, DRB1 and DQB1, more than 500 for DQA1, about 610 for DPA1, and some 440 for DPB1. Four or five DR-DQ haplotypes were handled as single units for association and clustering because linkage in the cohort was strong. On average, 235,054 unique TCR beta nucleotide sequences were sequenced per donor among a few hundred genotyped donors of the cohort, with roughly 19% of those sequences being non-productive.

This clone appeared once. Its antigen target is currently unknown. Per-base qualities were not stored, and no clone one base away is much larger. Taken from cysteine to phenylalanine, the CDR3 has 12 residues. Of all the DNA, just the CDR3 is kept, 36 bases in frame from base 1. From the germline V gene, CDR1 is ENHRY and CDR2 is SYGVKD. V is shortened by 6 bases, J by 1 base, and the region joining them spans 6 bases. The library was obtained by the immunoSEQ multiplex PCR assay. For the multiplex PCR, a mixture combining 60 forward primers for TCR Vbeta segments and 13 reverse primers for TCR Jbeta segments was used. The CDR3 region of rearranged TCR beta genes was amplified from genomic DNA with a multiplex PCR assay. The Illumina HiSeq System was used to sequence the amplified TCR beta libraries as 87-base-pair reads. In the authors' own workflow: A later analysis counted tens of millions of unique TCR beta chains across the 550 to 750 repertoires, and some 11 million of these chains were shared by at least two donors. Raw reads were error-corrected and collapsed into unique sequences by a nearest-neighbor algorithm in which closely related sequences were merged to remove PCR and sequencing errors. To assign V, D and J gene segments, CDR3 sequences were aligned to IMGT reference sequences. For a sequence to be retained, at least a six-nucleotide match to both a V gene segment and a J gene segment was required. A rearrangement was called productive if the CDR3 had no stop codons and remained in frame with V and J, and every other rearrangement was called non-productive. Following IMGT convention, CDR3 was defined as the stretch from the second conserved V-encoded cysteine up to the conserved J-encoded phenylalanine. The earlier analysis of about 500 of the donors excluded sequences that lacked an unambiguous match to a single V gene segment. In an earlier analysis of a few hundred of the donors, V segments were called functional above 56.7% productive rearrangements and were called segregating when the between-donor standard deviation exceeded 5%. A statistical classification framework was built for diagnosing cytomegalovirus status from the catalog of TCR beta chain sequences. V and J gene assignment, in a later analysis, came from comparing TCR nucleotide sequences with IMGT/GENE-DB human TR gene sequences. In a later analysis, CDR3 sequences and most-parsimonious VDJ recombination scenarios were assigned using the TCRdist pipeline. In a later analysis, each TCR beta chain was defined by its CDR3 amino acid sequence together with its V-gene family, and reads without a unique V-gene family were excluded. To address suspected cross-contamination and a sequencing artifact, a later analysis removed 592 highly shared, low-generation-probability nucleotide sequences. A later analysis calculated a clonal expansion index for each public chain from normalized within-repertoire ranks of inferred template counts. In a later analysis, generation probabilities were computed using a VDJ recombination model fitted to out-of-frame rearrangements, and the results were checked against IGoR. Hypergeometric tests were used in a later analysis to score TCR-TCR, TCR-HLA and TCR-CMV co-occurrence, with a repertoire-size bias correction applied to the TCR pairs. A later analysis estimated false discovery rates by permuting HLA or CMV assignments 20 times. In a later analysis, co-occurring TCRs were grouped using DBSCAN, and TCRdist sequence similarity was added for clustering within HLA-allele-positive subsets. Repertoires with fewer than 30,000 or more than 120,000 public chains were left out of co-occurrence clustering, as were about five repertoires with anomalous nucleotide sharing. TCRdb obtained this table from immuneACCESS and retained in-frame rearrangements with V and J assigned. These tables miss some clones; where compared with another copy, unresolved V genes account for less than half of the shortfall, and the remainder is unexplained. V and J calls and clone size are copied from that table; D and trimming were computed from the DNA. Recorded for this sample are approximately 110,000 clones; about two thirds of them occurred a single time. Approximately 8.2% of the sample is held by the ten biggest clonotypes.

What the study reported, not specific to this receptor: Only TCR beta chains were sequenced in this cohort, and the absence of alpha or paired-chain data limited detectable features. For the cohort, immune exposure information was limited to CMV serostatus. The authors suggested that the approach could potentially be generalized to other disease states and immunological phenotypes. A cluster of highly shared sequence variants was judged likely to represent a technical artifact of the sequencing pipeline. Correlated functional status among segregating V segments might be attributable to linkage disequilibrium, but an unknown experimental factor could not be ruled out. According to a later analysis, most CMV-associated TCR beta chains appeared to be HLA-restricted, and the HLA associations seemed to be driven largely by CMV exposure. Because the 87-base-pair reads could not distinguish some IMGT-functional V segments, including TRBV6-2 and TRBV6-3, those segments were excluded. A later analysis found that TCR association rates varied across HLA loci, with DRB1 alleles showing the most associated TCRs and HLA-C alleles the fewest. In a later analysis, about 17,000 TCR beta sequences were associated with specific HLA alleles at a false discovery rate of 0.05. In an earlier analysis of around 600 of the donors, most TCR beta V segments were observed in productive rearrangements about 87% or about 30% of the time, broadly matching IMGT annotations. A further reported finding was that TCR beta sequences accurately predicted the HLA-A and HLA-B alleles for most subjects in the first cohort. According to a later analysis, parvovirus B19, influenza, CMV and Epstein-Barr virus appeared linked to several top co-occurrence clusters. When HLA alleles, especially DR and DQ, strongly co-occurred, TCR associations were difficult to assign to individual alleles. V-gene and J-gene trimming of TCR beta chains was associated with a missense DCLRE1C variant in a later genetic analysis, and the association was replicated in an independent cohort. The presence/absence analyses assumed that sequencing depth was roughly uniform across donors, and that assumption may not be true. HLA typing was unavailable for some donors at each locus, so association tests used only the typed subset. Compared with the roughly 710-donor mean, donors in an Asian-associated ancestry cluster had fewer N-insertions in productive TCRs, according to a later genetic analysis. Across donors, most TCR sequences were observed very rarely, whereas some public TCRs were present in many individuals. In a later analysis, HLA-associated TCR beta chains showed more clonal expansion and lower generation probabilities than non-associated chains that were equally common. In vitro tests confirmed that a few of the cytomegalovirus-associated TCR beta chains recognize cytomegalovirus antigens. Because counts were too low, about 17 rarely observed V segments, including chromosome 9 orphons, were excluded from the earlier analysis of fewer than 650 of the donors. A total of roughly 160 TCR beta chains were listed by the study as associated with cytomegalovirus. The classifier was reported to diagnose cytomegalovirus status with high specificity and sensitivity in both the original and validation cohorts.

The cohort consisted of 666 healthy bone marrow donors. All cohort members were sampled while nominally healthy, although unrecorded immune exposures were likely present. The donor tested CMV seropositive, placing the donor among the 310 or so seropositive members of the cohort. Each donor provided a peripheral blood sample, and peripheral blood mononuclear cells were used for TCR beta sequencing. The Qiagen DNeasy Blood Extraction Kit was used to extract genomic DNA from the blood cell samples. The sequence joins TRBV10-3 to TRBJ1-1, with a weak D call of TRBD1 (6 bases match). Sample: PBMCs. This sequence was found in a woman aged 35 to 49 in good health and CMV-seropositive. The CDR3 protein: CAIRDRNTEAFF. The nucleotide sequence is TGTGCCATCAGGGACAGGAACACTGAAGCTTTCTTT.